This entry describes one TCR beta chain. What it binds is unknown. Vbeta (60) and Jbeta (13) primers were used in the PCR. TCRdb's copy holds only in-frame clones and misses some; the assay was immunoSEQ multiplex PCR. The sample includes roughly 70,000 clones. This sample stems from a study of cytomegalovirus exposure and HLA in healthy donors. This CDR3 is 14 amino acids long. Trimming took 9 bases from V and 3 from J, leaving 14 bases between them. Germline V gene data show CDR1 as SNHLY and CDR2 as FYNNEI. Study-level results: Sequencing probably produced one cluster of sequence variants that were highly shared.

Specimen: PBMCs. The origin of this receptor is a female donor in good health and CMV-seropositive. The chain is built from TRBV2 and TRBJ1-4; a weak D match, TRBD1 (6 bases). This CDR3 is CARRGKKPNEKLFF. The DNA of the CDR3 is TGTGCCAGGAGGGGGAAAAAACCTAATGAAAAACTGTTTTTT. The complete variable domain, with remaining parts taken from reference TRBV2 and TRBJ1-4, reads EPEVTQTPSHQVTQMGQEVILRCVPISNHLYFYWYRQILGQKVEFLVSFYNNEISEKSEIFDDQFSVERPDGSNFTLKIRSTKLEDSAMYFCARRGKKPNEKLFFGSGTQLSVL.